One sample yielded the 17 T cell receptor beta chains listed below, sequenced in a study of blood T cell repertoires in COVID-19. The method was immunoSEQ multiplex PCR; TCRdb's version includes in-frame clones alone and lacks a portion of them. The sample yields about 140,000 clones, roughly 88% seen once. Input material: peripheral blood. These TCRs come from a woman aged 55-69 years with acute or convalescent COVID-19.

This chain uses TRBV7-2 with TRBJ1-5; tentative D call: TRBD1 (5 bases). The germline V gene encodes CDR1 SGHTA and CDR2 FQGNSA. V was shortened by 7 bases and J by 6 bases, with 19 bases between the two germline ends. The CDR3 runs to 15 residues. In DNA, the CDR3 is TGTGCCAGCACCGCCGGCGACAGCCGAAGTCAGCCCCAGCATTTT. Translation: CASTAGDSRSQPQHF.

The chain uses TRBV29-1 and TRBJ1-2; D gene uncertain. CDR1 and CDR2 (germline): SQVTM, ANQGSEA. Trimming took 3 bases from V and 4 from J, leaving 6 bases between them. The length of the CDR3 is 11 residues. The CDR3 loop reads CSVDASYGYTF. The CDR3 DNA follows: TGCAGCGTTGACGCCAGCTATGGCTACACCTTC.

The chain carries TRBV11-2 and TRBJ2-3, with 8 bases fitting TRBD2. V lost 7 bases and J lost 4; bases outside the gene matches: 19. The CDR3 is 18 amino acids. CDR1 is SGHAT, CDR2 FQNNGV, per germline. As DNA, the CDR3 is TGTGCCAGCACCCTCCCAGCCCTCTCTAGCGGGCCTTCAGATACGCAGTATTTT. This gives the protein CASTLPALSSGPSDTQYF.

About this clone: One junction end does not reproduce the germline sequence, and a read error may be involved. The chain combines TRBV2 with TRBJ1-6; no firm D call. Germline V CDR1 and CDR2: SNHLY, FYNNEI. The CDR3 has 13 residues. CDR3 amino acids: CASSEGRYSPLHF. The CDR3 nucleotides are TGTGCCAGCAGCGAAGGGCGGTACTCACCCCTCCACTTT.

This clone was found once. For the CDR3, the DNA is TGTGCCAGCAGCTTAGCCCCGGGACAGGGGGCTGGAGGCTACACCTTC. It yields the protein CASSLAPGQGAGGYTF. This chain links TRBV7-2 with TRBJ1-2, with 12 bases that match TRBD1. This CDR3 spans 16 amino acids. The ends lost 0 bases at V and 8 bases at J; junction bases unmatched: 7. CDR1 SGHTA and CDR2 FQGNSA come from the germline V gene.

This chain connects TRBV7-2 to TRBJ2-2, with TRBD2 matching over 12 bases. Germline-derived CDR1 and CDR2 are SGHTA and FQGNSA. The CDR3 length is 16 residues. The junction had 5 bases not matched to a gene; V was cut back by 5 bases and J by 4 bases. CDR3 sequence reads: CASSPRTSGATGELFF. The CDR3 DNA is TGTGCCAGCAGCCCCCGGACTAGCGGGGCCACCGGGGAGCTGTTTTTT.

This clone was seen just once. The rearrangement uses TRBV18 and TRBJ1-1; D might be TRBD1 (6 bases). Germline lookup yields CDR1 KGHSH and CDR2 LQKENI. The ends were cut back, 6 bases at V and 1 base at J, with 15 bases in the middle. The CDR3 has 15 amino acids. In DNA, the CDR3 is TGTGCCAGCTCGCGGTCAGGGGCGCGGAACACTGAAGCTTTCTTT. It is translated as CASSRSGARNTEAFF.

The chain couples TRBV21-1 to TRBJ1-5. TRBV21-1 counts as a pseudogene. This CDR3 region has 12 residues. The CDR3 DNA reads as TGTGCCAGCAGGGTAACGGTTCAGCCCCAGCATTTT. It encodes CASRVTVQPQHF.

This sequence joins TRBV7-8 and TRBJ2-7, with 7 bases aligning to TRBD1. Trimming took 5 bases from V and 0 from J; bases not matched to a gene: 7. This CDR3 is built from 15 residues. Germline CDR1 and CDR2: SGHVS and FQNEAQ. CDR3 in amino acids: CASSRGTVLSYEQYF. The CDR3 DNA reads TGTGCCAGCAGCCGAGGGACAGTTCTCTCCTACGAGCAGTACTTC.

This chain uses TRBV4-3 with TRBJ2-3; maybe TRBD1 (6 bases). This CDR3 contains 15 residues. The ends were cut back, 0 bases at V and 5 bases at J, with 12 bases in the middle. CDR1 is LGHNA and CDR2 is YSLEER in the germline V gene. This chain's CDR3 is CASSQDMTGLDTQYF. CDR3 coding DNA: TGCGCCAGCAGCCAAGATATGACAGGTTTAGATACGCAGTATTTT.

The rearrangement joins TRBV5-4 to TRBJ2-5, with unresolved D. V was trimmed by 5 bases and J by 5 bases, leaving 10 bases between them. This CDR3 comprises 12 residues. Looked up from germline, CDR1 is SGHNT and CDR2 is YYREEE (reference sequence). CDR3 region: CASSRPRETQYF. CDR3 sequence (DNA): TGTGCCAGCAGTAGGCCGCGGGAGACCCAGTACTTC. Variable domain in full (rest from reference TRBV5-4 and TRBJ2-5): ETGVTQSPTHLIKTRGQQVTLRCSSQSGHNTVSWYQQALGQGPQFIFQYYREEENGRGNFPPRFSGLQFPNYSSELNVNALELDDSALYLCASSRPRETQYFGPGTRLLVL.

V gene TRBV5-5 combines with J gene TRBJ2-7, with 8 nucleotides matching TRBD1. Per the germline V gene, CDR1 is SGHKS and CDR2 is YYEKEE (reference sequence). With 2 bases clipped from V and 4 bases from J, the junction kept 5 bases outside the gene matches. The CDR3 runs to 14 residues. The CDR3 region has the DNA TGTGCCAGCAGCTTACAAACAGGGGGATACGAGCAGTACTTC. This translates into CASSLQTGGYEQYF.

The chain uses TRBV5-1 and TRBJ2-3; 13 bases are shared with TRBD2. Germline lookup yields CDR1 SGHRS and CDR2 YFSETQ. V was pared by 5 bases and J by 2 bases, with 8 bases of the junction left unmatched. The length of the CDR3 is 17 residues. The CDR3 nucleotides read TGCGCCAGCAGATCCAGGACTAGCGGGGGCGCCACAGATACGCAGTATTTT. It codes for CASRSRTSGGATDTQYF.

This chain joins TRBV4-2 and TRBJ1-1; 8 nucleotides line up with TRBD1. Trimming took 1 base from V and 7 from J; bases not matched to a gene: 5. CDR1 is LGHNA, CDR2 YNFKEQ, per germline. The length of the CDR3 is 14 residues. CDR3 sequence: CASSQADRAGEAFF. The CDR3 DNA reads as TGTGCCAGCAGCCAAGCGGACAGGGCGGGTGAAGCTTTCTTT.

This chain joins TRBV6-1 and TRBJ1-6; 8 bases align to TRBD1. This CDR3 spans 20 amino acids. Germline CDR1 and CDR2: MNHNS and SASEGT. V lost 0 bases and J lost 5; bases outside the gene matches: 15. This CDR3 reads CASSEAWGGRGRTDNSPLHF. The CDR3 coding sequence is TGTGCCAGCAGTGAAGCCTGGGGTGGCAGGGGGCGGACCGATAATTCACCCCTCCACTTT.

The J gene is TRBJ1-2, the V gene TRBV9; D remains ambiguous. Trimming removed 0 bases at V and 3 bases at J, with 3 bases between. In germline, CDR1 is SGDLS, CDR2 YYNGEE. There are 12 residues in the CDR3. The CDR3 sequence: CASSVADYGYTF. The CDR3 DNA reads as TGTGCCAGCAGCGTAGCGGACTATGGCTACACCTTC. The entire variable domain, with the rest obtained from reference TRBV9 and TRBJ1-2, is as follows: DSGVTQTPKHLITATGQRVTLRCSPRSGDLSVYWYQQSLDQGLQFLIQYYNGEERAKGNILERFSAQQFPDLHSELNLSSLELGDSALYFCASSVADYGYTFGSGTRLTVV.

The rearrangement uses TRBV27 and TRBJ2-7, with D possibly TRBD2 on 7 matching bases. Germline V gives CDR1 MNHEY, CDR2 SMNVEV (reference sequence). CDR3 size: 15 residues. The V end lost 6 bases, the J end lost 5 bases, and 20 bases lay between the germline ends. CDR3: CASSLGGGGQHEQYF. CDR3 nucleotide sequence: TGTGCCAGCAGCTTAGGGGGAGGGGGGCAACACGAGCAGTACTTC.